This TCR beta chain is from a study of shared clonotypes between healthy human individuals. Study results and caveats: Clonotype sharing among donors was expected to depend on sequencing depth.

Memory CD4+ cells were the fraction left after CD45RA+ naive selection. Germline V gives CDR1 KGHSH, CDR2 LQKENI. V lost 3 bases and J lost 7; bases outside the gene matches: 16. This CDR3 is built from 17 residues. The deep-level immunoSEQ assay was used. Sorted subsets were amplified in replicate PCRs using 200 ng DNA, roughly 30,000 T cell genomes. TCRdb's copy holds only in-frame clones and misses some; the assay was immunoSEQ multiplex PCR. This table holds 1.5 million to 1.9 million clones, approximately 98% found once. With regard to this clone: Its antigen is currently unknown.

The chain has TRBV18 and TRBJ1-2, with TRBD1 identical over 8 bases. The receptor was derived from a man aged 25-45 years in good health. The sample taken for sequencing was naive CD4+ T cells sorted from blood. Sample subset: CD45RA+ positively selected. The CDR3, as DNA: TGTGCCAGCTCACCCCTATTAGCCCTGCAGGGGGCCGGTGGCTACACCTTC. Its translation is CASSPLLALQGAGGYTF.